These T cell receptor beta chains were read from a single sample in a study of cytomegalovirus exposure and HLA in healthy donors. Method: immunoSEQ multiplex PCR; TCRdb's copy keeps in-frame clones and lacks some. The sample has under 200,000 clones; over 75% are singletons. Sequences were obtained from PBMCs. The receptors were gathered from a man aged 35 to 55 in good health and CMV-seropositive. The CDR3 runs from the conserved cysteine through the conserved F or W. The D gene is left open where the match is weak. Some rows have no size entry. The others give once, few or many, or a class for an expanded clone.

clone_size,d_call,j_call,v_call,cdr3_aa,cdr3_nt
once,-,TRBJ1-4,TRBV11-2,CASSFGEFFSEKLFF,TGTGCCAGCAGCTTCGGGGAATTCTTTTCTGAAAAACTGTTTTTT
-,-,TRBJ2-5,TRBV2,CASSREAGAETQYF,TGTGCCAGCAGTAGGGAAGCAGGGGCGGAGACCCAGTACTTC
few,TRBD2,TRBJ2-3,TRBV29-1,CSGGLAGDTQYF,TGCAGCGGGGGACTAGCGGGAGATACGCAGTATTTT
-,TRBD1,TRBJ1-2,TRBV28,CASSLRDRLFYGYTF,TGTGCCAGCAGTCTCCGGGACAGACTATTCTATGGCTACACCTTC
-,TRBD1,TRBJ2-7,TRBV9,CASSVGQAIDYEQYF,TGTGCCAGCAGTGTGGGACAGGCCATTGATTACGAGCAGTACTTC
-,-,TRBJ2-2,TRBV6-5,CASSSRWFTGELFF,TGTGCCAGCAGTTCCAGGTGGTTCACCGGGGAGCTGTTTTTT
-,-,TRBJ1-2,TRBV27,CASSPGQLYGYTF,TGTGCCAGCAGCCCAGGACAGCTCTATGGCTACACCTTC
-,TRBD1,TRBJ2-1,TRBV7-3,CASSSQGASEQFF,TGTGCCAGCAGCTCGCAGGGGGCGAGTGAGCAGTTCTTC
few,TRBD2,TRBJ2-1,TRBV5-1,CASSRGLAGGPYNEQFF,TGCGCCAGCAGCCGGGGACTAGCGGGGGGGCCCTACAATGAGCAGTTCTTC
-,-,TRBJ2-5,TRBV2,CASIPLSTTQGGWKTQYF,TGTGCCAGCATCCCCCTATCAACCACACAAGGAGGGTGGAAGACCCAGTACTTC
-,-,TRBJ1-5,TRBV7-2,CASSLVGPGNDQPQHF,TGTGCCAGCAGCTTAGTTGGGCCAGGGAATGATCAGCCCCAGCATTTT
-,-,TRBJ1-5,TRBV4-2,CASSPLDSNQPQHF,TGTGCCAGCAGCCCTCTAGATAGCAATCAGCCCCAGCATTTT
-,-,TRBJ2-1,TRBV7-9,CASTRLANNEQFF,TGTGCCAGCACGCGGCTAGCTAACAATGAGCAGTTCTTC
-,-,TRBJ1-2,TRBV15,CATSLVRGGYTF,TGTGCCACCAGCTTGGTAAGGGGAGGCTACACCTTC
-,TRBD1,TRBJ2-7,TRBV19,CASSIETGYNEQYF,TGTGCCAGTAGTATAGAGACAGGGTATAACGAGCAGTACTTC
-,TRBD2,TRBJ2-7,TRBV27,CASSPRTSGSYEQYF,TGTGCCAGCAGTCCAAGGACTAGCGGATCATACGAGCAGTACTTC
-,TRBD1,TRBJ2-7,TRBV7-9,CASSVRQGVDEQYF,TGTGCCAGCAGCGTTCGACAGGGGGTGGACGAGCAGTACTTC